This TCR beta chain was captured by sequencing in a study of T cells in Graves' hyperthyroidism and ophthalmopathy. Ten or more counts support this clonotype. This CDR3 has 13 amino acids. CDR1 and CDR2 from the germline V gene are MNHNY and SVGAGI (reference sequence). The V gene lost 5 bases and the J gene lost 3 bases, with 11 bases spanning the gap. PBMCs were derived from about 10 ml fresh peripheral blood. RNA transcripts gave rise to amplified TCR beta CDR3 regions. The HTBI set primed first-round TCR CDR3 RT-PCR. TCRdb analysed the multiplex PCR reads with MiXCR anew, one entry per CDR3 protein. The sample holds 750,000 to 950,000 distinct CDR3 sequences, over 35% seen once.

This chain uses TRBV6-6 with TRBJ2-7, with a tentative D call TRBD1 (6 bases). The sequenced material came from blood. This receptor was identified in a man younger than 35 with Graves' hyperthyroidism. The CDR3 nucleotides are TGTGCCAGCAGTGCCGCAGGGGTCTACGAGCAGTACTTC. Protein: CASSAAGVYEQYF.